The entry that follows covers one T cell receptor (beta chain) sequence. The antigen remains undetermined. Researchers ran the PCR with 60 Vbeta and 13 Jbeta primers. Data came from immunoSEQ multiplex PCR; TCRdb stores just in-frame clones and leaves some out. The data contain fewer than 70,000 clones, 74% of them seen just once; the ten biggest clones take up 11%. The record originates from a study of cytomegalovirus exposure and HLA in healthy donors. Whole-study results and caveats: Researchers reported in a later analysis that common viral pathogens appeared linked to several top clusters.

The CDR3 runs 14 residues. Germline CDR1 SNHLY, CDR2 FYNNEI. The V gene lost 6 bases and the J gene lost 7 bases, with 13 bases spanning the gap. The clonotype originates from an older woman in good health and CMV-seropositive. The sequencing input was PBMCs. The chain uses TRBV2 and TRBJ1-6; possibly TRBD1 for D (5 bases). The DNA for the CDR3 is TGTGCCAGCAGAGCCGACAGTTCGAATTCACCCCTCCACTTT. Encoded protein: CASRADSSNSPLHF.